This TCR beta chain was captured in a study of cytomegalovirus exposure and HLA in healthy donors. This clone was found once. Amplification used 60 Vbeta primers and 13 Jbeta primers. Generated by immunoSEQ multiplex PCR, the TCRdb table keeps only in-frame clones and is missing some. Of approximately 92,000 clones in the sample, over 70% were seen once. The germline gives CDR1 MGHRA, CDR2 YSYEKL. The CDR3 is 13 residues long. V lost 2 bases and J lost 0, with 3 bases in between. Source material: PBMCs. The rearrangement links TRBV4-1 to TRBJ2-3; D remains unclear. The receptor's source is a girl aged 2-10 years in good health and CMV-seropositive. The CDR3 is CASSQYSTDTQYF. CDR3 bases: TGCGCCAGCAGCCAATATAGCACAGATACGCAGTATTTT.